The clone carrying this T cell receptor beta chain was picked up many times. The antigen is not known. This entry is derived from a study of T-cell memory formation after mild COVID-19. Study context: TCR clusters showed largely donor specificity. Whole-study results and caveats: Pre-infection memory held some responding clones, suggesting pre-existing cross-reactive T cells responded. Clones that contracted clustered mainly in CM and EM if CD4+ and in EMRA if CD8+.

Constant-segment-primed 5'RACE gave TCR alpha and TCR beta cDNA libraries with sample barcodes and UMIs. TCRdb re-called the 5' RACE reads through MiXCR, storing one row per CDR3 protein. The sample shows roughly 15,000 distinct CDR3 sequences, around 21% of them seen only once. The V end was cut by 1 base, the J end by 2 bases, with 9 bases between. The CDR3 covers 15 residues. CDR1 is MGHRA and CDR2 is YSYEKL in the germline V gene. The chain joins TRBV4-1 to TRBJ1-5; the D is unclear. The sequenced sample was PBMCs or a T cell subset sorted from them (not recorded which). The clonotype comes from a man between 18 and 35 years old who had mild COVID-19 (a few samples of this study predate the infection). Cell type and time point are not known. CDR3 amino acids: CASSQGFGGNQPQHF. Written as DNA, the CDR3 is TGCGCCAGCAGCCAAGGGTTTGGTGGCAATCAGCCCCAGCATTTT.